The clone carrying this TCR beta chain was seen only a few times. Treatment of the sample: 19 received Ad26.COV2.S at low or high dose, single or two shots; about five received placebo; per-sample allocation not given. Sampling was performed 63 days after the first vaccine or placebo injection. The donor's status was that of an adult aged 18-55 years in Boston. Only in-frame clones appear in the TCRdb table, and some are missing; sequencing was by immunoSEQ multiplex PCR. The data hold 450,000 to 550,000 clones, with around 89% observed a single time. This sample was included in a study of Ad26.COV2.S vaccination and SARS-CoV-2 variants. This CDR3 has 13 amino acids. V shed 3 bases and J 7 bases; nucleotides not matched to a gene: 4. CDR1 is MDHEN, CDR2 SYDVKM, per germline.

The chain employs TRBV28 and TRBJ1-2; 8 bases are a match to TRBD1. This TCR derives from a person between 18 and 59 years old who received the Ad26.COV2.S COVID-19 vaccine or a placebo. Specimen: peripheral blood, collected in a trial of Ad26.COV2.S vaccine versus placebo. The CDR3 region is CASSLGQGAGYTF. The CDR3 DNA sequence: TGTGCCAGCAGTTTGGGGCAGGGGGCTGGCTACACCTTC.